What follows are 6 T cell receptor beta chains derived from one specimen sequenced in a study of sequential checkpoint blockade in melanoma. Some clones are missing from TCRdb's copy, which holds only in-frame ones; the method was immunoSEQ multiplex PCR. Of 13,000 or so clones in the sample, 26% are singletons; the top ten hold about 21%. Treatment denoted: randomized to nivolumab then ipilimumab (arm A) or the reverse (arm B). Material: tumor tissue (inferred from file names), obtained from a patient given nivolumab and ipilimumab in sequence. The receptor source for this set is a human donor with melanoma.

The CDR3 DNA reads TGTGCCAGCTCACCAAGCACAGGCAATCAGCCCCAGCATTTT. This sequence encodes CASSPSTGNQPQHF. The J gene is TRBJ1-5, the V gene TRBV18; D is uncertain. The CDR3 is 14 amino acids. V lost 2 bases to trimming and J lost 2 bases, with 7 bases between them. CDR1 is KGHSH, CDR2 LQKENI, per germline.

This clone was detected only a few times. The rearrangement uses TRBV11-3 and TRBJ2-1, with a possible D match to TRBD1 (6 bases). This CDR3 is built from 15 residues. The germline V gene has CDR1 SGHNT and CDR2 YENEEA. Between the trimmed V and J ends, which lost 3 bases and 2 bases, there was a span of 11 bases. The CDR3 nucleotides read TGTGCCAGCAGCTTGGATCAGGGGCCCTACAATGAGCAGTTCTTC. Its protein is CASSLDQGPYNEQFF. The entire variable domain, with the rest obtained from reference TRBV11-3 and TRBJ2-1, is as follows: EAGVVQSPRYKIIEKKQPVAFWCNPISGHNTLYWYLQNLGQGPELLIRYENEEAVDDSQLPKDRFSAERLKGVDSTLKIQPAELGDSAVYLCASSLDQGPYNEQFFGPGTRLTVL.

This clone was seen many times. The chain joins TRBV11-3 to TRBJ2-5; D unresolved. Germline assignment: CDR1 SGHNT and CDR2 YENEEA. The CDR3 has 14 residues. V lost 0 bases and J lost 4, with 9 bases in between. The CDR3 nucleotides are TGTGCCAGCAGCTTAGATAAGGGAATAGAGACCCAGTACTTC. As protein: CASSLDKGIETQYF.

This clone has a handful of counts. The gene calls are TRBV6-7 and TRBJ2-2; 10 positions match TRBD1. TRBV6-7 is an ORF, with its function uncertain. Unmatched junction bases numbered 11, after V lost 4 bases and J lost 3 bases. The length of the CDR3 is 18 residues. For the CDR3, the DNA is TGTGCCAGCAGTTTTTCCCGGGACAGGGGATGGCACACCGGGGAGCTGTTTTTT. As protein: CASSFSRDRGWHTGELFF.

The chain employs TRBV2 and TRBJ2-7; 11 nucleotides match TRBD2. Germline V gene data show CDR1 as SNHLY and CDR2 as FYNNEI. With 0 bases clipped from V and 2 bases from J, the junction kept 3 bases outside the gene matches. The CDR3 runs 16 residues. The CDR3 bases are TGTGCCAGCAGTGAAGCGTCGGGACTAGCGGCCTACGAGCAGTACGTC. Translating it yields CASSEASGLAAYEQYV.

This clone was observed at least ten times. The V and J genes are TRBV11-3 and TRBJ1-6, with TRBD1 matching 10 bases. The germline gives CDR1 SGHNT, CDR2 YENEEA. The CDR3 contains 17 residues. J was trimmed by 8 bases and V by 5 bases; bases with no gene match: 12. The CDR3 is CASSPWTGGGHHSPLHF. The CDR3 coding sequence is TGTGCCAGCAGCCCCTGGACAGGGGGTGGTCACCATTCACCCCTCCACTTT.